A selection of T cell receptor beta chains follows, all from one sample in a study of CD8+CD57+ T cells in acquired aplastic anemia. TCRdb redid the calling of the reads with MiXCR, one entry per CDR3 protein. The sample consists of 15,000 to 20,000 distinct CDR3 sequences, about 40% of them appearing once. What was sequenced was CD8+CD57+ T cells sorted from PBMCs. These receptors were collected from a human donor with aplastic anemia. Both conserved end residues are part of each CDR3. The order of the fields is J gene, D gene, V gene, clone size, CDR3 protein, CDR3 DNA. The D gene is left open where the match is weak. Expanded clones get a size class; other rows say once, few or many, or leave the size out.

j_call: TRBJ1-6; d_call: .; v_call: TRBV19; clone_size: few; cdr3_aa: CASNRTPNSPLHF; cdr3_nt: TGTGCCAGTAATAGGACGCCAAATTCACCCCTCCACTTT
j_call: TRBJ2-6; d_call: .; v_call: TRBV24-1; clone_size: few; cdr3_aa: CATSDSPVGAGANVLTF; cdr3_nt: TGTGCCACCAGTGACTCCCCCGTGGGGGCCGGGGCCAACGTCCTGACTTTC
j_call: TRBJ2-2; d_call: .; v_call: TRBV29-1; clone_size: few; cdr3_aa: CSANAGDEGGTGELFF; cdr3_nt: TGCAGCGCGAACGCAGGGGACGAAGGGGGTACCGGGGAGCTGTTTTTT
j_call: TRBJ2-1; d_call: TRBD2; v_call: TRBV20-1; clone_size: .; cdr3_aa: CSASWGLGRDEQFF; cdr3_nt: TGCAGTGCTAGTTGGGGCCTAGGGAGGGATGAGCAGTTCTTC
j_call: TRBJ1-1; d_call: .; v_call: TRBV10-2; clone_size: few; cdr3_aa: CASSEGQLMNTEAFF; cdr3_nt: TGCGCCAGCAGTGAGGGGCAGCTAATGAACACTGAAGCTTTCTTT
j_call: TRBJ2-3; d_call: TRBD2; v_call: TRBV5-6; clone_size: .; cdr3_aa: CASSLPGLAGTDTQYF; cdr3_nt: TGTGCCAGCAGCTTGCCGGGACTAGCGGGCACAGATACGCAGTATTTT
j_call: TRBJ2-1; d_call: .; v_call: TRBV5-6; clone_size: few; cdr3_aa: CASSLEQVNNEQFF; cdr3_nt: TGTGCCAGCAGCTTGGAACAGGTCAACAATGAGCAGTTCTTC
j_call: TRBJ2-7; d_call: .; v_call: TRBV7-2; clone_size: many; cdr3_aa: CASSLASGESSYEQYF; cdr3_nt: TGTGCCAGCAGCTTAGCGTCAGGGGAGAGCTCCTACGAGCAGTACTTC
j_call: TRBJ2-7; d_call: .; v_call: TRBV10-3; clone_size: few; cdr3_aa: CAISEFGRGTYEQYF; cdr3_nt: TGTGCCATCAGTGAGTTTGGGCGGGGCACCTACGAGCAGTACTTC
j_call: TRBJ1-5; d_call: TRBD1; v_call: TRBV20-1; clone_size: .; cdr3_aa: CSAFDRGLGQPQHF; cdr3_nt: TGCAGTGCTTTTGACAGGGGGCTTGGTCAGCCCCAGCATTTT
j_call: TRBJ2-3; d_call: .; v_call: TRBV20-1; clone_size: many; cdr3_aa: CSALYDSTDTQYF; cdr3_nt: TGCAGTGCTCTATACGATAGCACAGATACGCAGTATTTT